These T cell receptor beta chains were read from a single sample in a study of cytomegalovirus exposure and HLA in healthy donors. This table comes from immunoSEQ multiplex PCR, and its TCRdb copy is limited to in-frame clones, with some not included. The repertoire holds around 100,000 clones, with roughly 85% as singletons. Sequenced input: PBMCs. These TCRs come from a man aged 25-40 years in good health and CMV-seropositive. Each CDR3 is given with its conserved first and last residue. D genes are given only for firm matches. Clone size is shown for a subset of rows, as once, few, many or a class of expanded clone.

.,.,TRBJ2-1,10,TRBV20-1,TGCAGTGCTAGGAGAGGTGAGCAGTTCTTC,CSARRGEQFF
TRBD1,.,TRBJ2-6,17,TRBV9,TGTGCCAGCGCCGGGACAGCAGAGTTCTCTGGGGCCAACGTCCTGACTTTC,CASAGTAEFSGANVLTF
TRBD1,.,TRBJ2-5,15,TRBV18,TGTGCCAGCTCACCACCGGGACAGGGATCAGAGACCCAGTACTTC,CASSPPGQGSETQYF
.,.,TRBJ1-2,15,TRBV19,TGTGCCAGTAGTATAGGCGGGGGCAGGGCCTATGGCTACACCTTC,CASSIGGGRAYGYTF
TRBD2,.,TRBJ2-3,16,TRBV2,TGTGCCAGCATCCTGGGACTAGCGCCCCGCACAGATACGCAGTATTTT,CASILGLAPRTDTQYF
TRBD1,.,TRBJ1-2,17,TRBV10-3,TGTGCCATCAGTGAGGGCAGACGACAGGGGGCTAACTATGGCTACACCTTC,CAISEGRRQGANYGYTF
.,.,TRBJ1-2,13,TRBV28,TGTGCCAGCAGGTCAGGGTTTGTCTATGGCTACACCTTC,CASRSGFVYGYTF
.,.,TRBJ2-1,11,TRBV29-1,TGCAGCGTTGACCTAGTGGGTGAGCAGTTCTTC,CSVDLVGEQFF
.,.,TRBJ2-3,14,TRBV27,TGTGCCAGCAGTTTACTAGCGAGCACAGATACGCAGTATTTT,CASSLLASTDTQYF
TRBD1,.,TRBJ2-1,16,TRBV7-8,TGTGCCAGCAGCAATTCGGACAGGGGAAGGGGCAATGAGCAGTTCTTC,CASSNSDRGRGNEQFF
TRBD1,once,TRBJ2-2,14,TRBV19,TGTGCCAGTAAAGGGACAGGGGTCACCGGGGAGCTGTTTTTT,CASKGTGVTGELFF
TRBD1,few,TRBJ2-3,15,TRBV6-5,TGTGCCAGCACATACAGGGGGATAAGCACAGATACGCAGTATTTT,CASTYRGISTDTQYF
TRBD1,.,TRBJ1-2,12,TRBV6-5,TGTGCCAGCAGTGACAGGGATTATGGCTACACCTTC,CASSDRDYGYTF
TRBD2,.,TRBJ2-7,18,TRBV4-1,TGCGCCAGCAGCCAAGACGCTAGCGGGGTCTCCCGCTCCTACGAGCAGTACTTC,CASSQDASGVSRSYEQYF
.,.,TRBJ2-6,12,TRBV10-3,TGTGCCTCCAGGGCTGGGGCCAACGTCCTGACTTTC,CASRAGANVLTF
.,.,TRBJ1-2,17,TRBV5-1,TGCGCCAGCAGCTTGAATTGGGCAGGGGCGTCAAACTATGGCTACACCTTC,CASSLNWAGASNYGYTF
TRBD1,.,TRBJ2-2,15,TRBV7-9,TGTGCCAGCAGCTCATGGACAGGGGGAGCCGGGGAGCTGTTTTTT,CASSSWTGGAGELFF
.,.,TRBJ1-1,15,TRBV2,TGTGCCAGCAGTGAGACAGTTAACATGAACACTGAAGCTTTCTTT,CASSETVNMNTEAFF
TRBD1,.,TRBJ1-2,15,TRBV5-1,TGCGCCAGCAGCTCGGGACAGGGCGCCTTCTATGGCTACACCTTC,CASSSGQGAFYGYTF
TRBD2,once,TRBJ2-3,13,TRBV29-1,TGCAGCGTTGACGGGGCGGGGGGGCGTACGCAGTATTTT,CSVDGAGGRTQYF
TRBD2,.,TRBJ2-3,16,TRBV10-3,TGTGCCATCAGTGAGCCTAGCGGGAGAGACACAGATACGCAGTATTTT,CAISEPSGRDTDTQYF
.,.,TRBJ1-5,15,TRBV27,TGTGCCAGTCGGTACAGTGCGCTTAGCAATCAGCCCCAGCATTTT,CASRYSALSNQPQHF
.,.,TRBJ2-1,14,TRBV6-5,TGTGCCAGCAGTTACTCGACGGCGGGCAATGAGCAGTTCTTC,CASSYSTAGNEQFF
.,.,TRBJ2-2,13,TRBV28,TGTGCCAGCAGAACCACAAACACCGGGGAGCTGTTTTTT,CASRTTNTGELFF
TRBD1,.,TRBJ2-1,17,TRBV7-8,TGTGCCAGCAGCTTAGTAGCAGGGGGCAATAGTTGGAATGAGCAGTTCTTC,CASSLVAGGNSWNEQFF
TRBD2,.,TRBJ2-7,12,TRBV10-3,TGTGCCATCGGGGAGGGTGTCTACGAGCAGTACTTC,CAIGEGVYEQYF
.,few,TRBJ1-3,14,TRBV10-3,TGTGCCATCAGCGAAAGGGGCCCTGGAAACACCATATATTTT,CAISERGPGNTIYF